Presented here are 20 T cell receptor beta chains from one specimen sequenced in a study of CXCR3-negative and CXCR3-positive naive CD8 T cells. UMI-tagged TRB cDNA libraries were built via 5' RACE. Each CDR3 protein gets one entry in TCRdb, which reprocessed the 5' RACE reads and gives no DNA. The sample has about 130,000 distinct CDR3 sequences, and its top ten clones hold roughly 0.31%. Specimen: naive CXCR3- CD8+ T cells from blood. Subset denoted: CD45RO-CCR7+CD27+CD95- naive CD8+ T cells lacking CXCR3 (TNR3-). The receptors stem from a human donor in good health. Some clones in this sample may be carry-over from other donors' samples.

This chain links TRBV29-1 with TRBJ2-1; checking the TCRdb D call of TRBD1 is not possible without DNA. There are 11 residues in the CDR3. Germline loops: CDR1 SQVTM, CDR2 ANQGSEA. CDR3 region: CSVDAPGEQFF.

The chain joins TRBV7-9 to TRBJ2-1; TCRdb designates TRBD1, a call that cannot be tested without DNA. CDR1 SEHNR and CDR2 FQNEAQ come from the germline V gene (reference sequence). This CDR3 is built from 16 residues. CDR3 loop: CASRGPMDWTYNEQFF.

V is TRBV9 and J is TRBJ1-1; TCRdb's D call, TRBD1, is unchecked because there is no DNA. This CDR3 has 14 amino acids. The germline V gene encodes CDR1 SGDLS and CDR2 YYNGEE. The CDR3 is CASSPGTGAIEAFF.

The rearrangement links TRBV20-1 to TRBJ1-2; TCRdb's D gene call, TRBD1, goes unchecked for lack of DNA. The length of the CDR3 is 15 residues. From germline, CDR1 is DFQATT and CDR2 SNEGSKA (reference sequence). CDR3 sequence: CSARATGYPRWGYTF.

J is TRBJ2-7 and V is TRBV28; TCRdb outputs TRBD1, but without DNA this stays unchecked. The CDR3 extends over 15 amino acids. CDR1 MDHEN and CDR2 SYDVKM come from the germline V gene. The CDR3 loop is CASSQVGQPNYEQYF.

This sequence joins TRBV7-6 and TRBJ2-1; TCRdb lists TRBD2, though no DNA is available to test this call. Germline CDR1 is SGHVS and CDR2 is FNYEAQ. The CDR3 spans 18 residues. The CDR3 loop is CASSLGPTSGKDYNEQFF.

The chain employs TRBV19 and TRBJ1-1. CDR3 length: 14 amino acids. CDR1 and CDR2 from the germline V gene are LNHDA and SQIVND (reference sequence). CDR3 in amino acids: CASSLKSEDTEAFF.

V is TRBV5-1 and J is TRBJ2-3; lacking DNA, the TRBD1 call made by TCRdb goes unchecked. The germline V gene encodes CDR1 SGHRS and CDR2 YFSETQ. The CDR3 has 14 residues. CDR3 sequence reads: CASSWWDRVNEQYF.

The chain employs TRBV27 and TRBJ2-7; there is no DNA to check the TCRdb D call of TRBD1. In germline, CDR1 is MNHEY, CDR2 SMNVEV (reference sequence). This CDR3 has 14 residues. The CDR3 here is CASSLTGVDYEQYF.

The rearrangement uses TRBV28 and TRBJ2-1; TCRdb names TRBD1, which stays unverified in the absence of DNA. This CDR3 is 13 amino acids long. The germline V gene encodes CDR1 MDHEN and CDR2 SYDVKM. The CDR3 loop is CATRSGLNNEQFF.

The genes are TRBV23-1 and TRBJ2-4; TCRdb selects TRBD1, and the lack of DNA leaves this call unchecked. TRBV23-1 belongs to the ORF category, with a function that is uncertain. The CDR3 contains 18 residues. This chain's CDR3 is CASSQDSLGPRAKNIQYF.

V usage is TRBV18 and J usage is TRBJ2-7; TCRdb calls TRBD2, which cannot be checked without DNA. Germline V gene sequence: CDR1 KGHSH, CDR2 LQKENI. The CDR3 runs 13 residues. The CDR3 loop is CASSPRAGYEQYF.

The rearrangement links TRBV7-9 to TRBJ2-7; TCRdb selects TRBD1, and the lack of DNA leaves this call unchecked. The CDR3 is 16 residues long. Per germline, CDR1 SEHNR and CDR2 FQNEAQ (reference sequence). The CDR3 region is CASSFPDSFSSYEQYF.

The chain combines TRBV29-1 with TRBJ2-3; TCRdb designates TRBD1, a call that cannot be tested without DNA. CDR1 is SQVTM and CDR2 is ANQGSEA in the germline V gene. This CDR3 spans 14 amino acids. CDR3 residues: CSVEEGQGWDTQYF.

The chain carries TRBV28 and TRBJ1-1; there is no DNA to check the TCRdb D call of TRBD1. Looked up from germline, CDR1 is MDHEN and CDR2 is SYDVKM. CDR3 length: 17 residues. This CDR3 is CASSSPRQGSQNTEAFF.

V is TRBV27 and J is TRBJ1-2. The germline CDR1 and CDR2 sequences are MNHEY and SMNVEV (reference sequence). The CDR3 extends over 13 amino acids. The CDR3 region is CASSLTANYGYTF.

This chain links TRBV6-5 with TRBJ2-6; the D call of TRBD1 rests on TCRdb alone, since no DNA is present to check it. The CDR3 is 15 amino acids. CDR1 is MNHEY, CDR2 SVGAGI, per germline. CDR3 residues: CASTDGTTGANVLTF.

The chain couples TRBV5-5 to TRBJ2-7; lacking DNA, the TRBD1 call made by TCRdb goes unchecked. CDR3 length: 14 amino acids. The germline CDR1 and CDR2 sequences are SGHKS and YYEKEE (reference sequence). The CDR3 reads CASSFSRGDYEQYF.

The chain couples TRBV7-8 to TRBJ2-2; TCRdb reports TRBD2, a call that lacks DNA to check it against. Germline V gene data show CDR1 as SGHVS and CDR2 as FQNEAQ. CDR3 size: 18 residues. This CDR3 is CASTLLSGLAVKGGELFF.

The V gene is TRBV9, the J gene TRBJ2-1; the D call of TRBD1 rests on TCRdb alone, since no DNA is present to check it. This CDR3 region has 16 residues. Germline V gene data show CDR1 as SGDLS and CDR2 as YYNGEE. The CDR3 here is CASSIRDGSSYNEQFF.